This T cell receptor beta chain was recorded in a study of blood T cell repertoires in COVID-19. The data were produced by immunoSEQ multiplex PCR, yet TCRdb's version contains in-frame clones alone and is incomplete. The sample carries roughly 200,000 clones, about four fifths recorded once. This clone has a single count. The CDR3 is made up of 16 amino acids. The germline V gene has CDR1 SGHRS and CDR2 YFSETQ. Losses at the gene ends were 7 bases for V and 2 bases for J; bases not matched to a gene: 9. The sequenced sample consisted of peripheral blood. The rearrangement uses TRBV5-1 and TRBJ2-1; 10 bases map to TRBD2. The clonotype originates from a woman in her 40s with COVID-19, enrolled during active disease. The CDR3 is CASQAGGTSTYNEQFF. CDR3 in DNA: TGCGCCAGCCAAGCGGGGGGGACTAGCACCTACAATGAGCAGTTCTTC.